A single sample gave rise to the 4 T cell receptor beta chains below, sequenced in a study of blood T cells in healthy people across ages. A J-beta primer mix and a sample-barcoded 5' primer were used in a second PCR of roughly 6 to 12 cycles. TCRdb redid the calling of the 5' RACE reads with MiXCR, one entry per CDR3 protein. The sample has some 1.5 million distinct CDR3 sequences, approximately 42% seen once. Source material: blood. These receptors were obtained from a woman aged 18-29 years in good health.

This clonotype was counted between two and nine times. The CDR3 is CASSQARQGNTEAFF. The CDR3, as DNA: TGCGCCAGCAGCCAGGCCCGACAGGGTAACACTGAAGCTTTCTTT. This rearrangement joins TRBV4-3 to TRBJ1-1, with 7 bases identical to TRBD1. V was pared by 3 bases and J by 2 bases, with 6 bases of the junction left unmatched. Germline V gene lookup returns CDR1 LGHNA and CDR2 YSLEER. This CDR3 region has 15 residues.

The chain couples TRBV21-1 to TRBJ1-6. TRBV21-1 is assigned pseudogene status. The CDR3 contains 15 residues. CDR3 bases: TGTGCCAGCAGCAAAGCGACCTCGTACAATTCACCCCTCCACTTT. As protein: CASSKATSYNSPLHF.

This clonotype was counted ten times or more. The chain links TRBV4-3 to TRBJ2-1; TRBD2 matches 7 bases. The germline CDR1 and CDR2 sequences are LGHNA and YSLEER. The CDR3 covers 16 residues. V lost 3 bases to trimming and J lost 5 bases; unmatched junction nucleotides: 10. The CDR3 region has the DNA TGCGCCAGCAGCCATACGTGGGCTAGCGGTAACAATGAGCAGTTCTTC. This encodes CASSHTWASGNNEQFF.

This clonotype was observed at least ten times. The chain recombines TRBV29-1 with TRBJ2-3, with 8 bases identical to TRBD2. The V gene's germline CDR1 is SQVTM and CDR2 ANQGSEA. The CDR3 contains 14 residues. V gave up 3 bases and J gave up 6 bases; unmatched junction bases: 8. The CDR3 sequence is CSVDSGIKWDTQYF. The DNA of the CDR3 is TGCAGCGTTGATAGCGGGATTAAATGGGATACGCAGTATTTT.